The rows below give T cell receptor beta chains drawn from one sample of a study of cytomegalovirus exposure and HLA in healthy donors. Some clones are missing from TCRdb's copy, which holds only in-frame ones; the method was immunoSEQ multiplex PCR. The sample shows 150,000 to 250,000 clones, roughly 85% of them seen only once. Sequencing was carried out using PBMCs. The receptors were gathered from a woman in her twenties or thirties in good health and CMV-seropositive. Each CDR3 is given with its conserved first and last residue. D genes are given only for firm matches. Not every row has a clone size; where given, it reads once, few, many or a size class.

TRBJ2-1,-,TRBV5-4,TRBD1,TGTGCCAGCAGCTTAGGGGGTCGACAGGGGGGCATCAATGAGCAGTTCTTC,CASSLGGRQGGINEQFF
TRBJ1-1,-,TRBV27,-,TGTGCCAGCAGTTTATCTAGGAACACTGAAGCTTTCTTT,CASSLSRNTEAFF
TRBJ1-2,-,TRBV2,-,TGTGCCAGCAGTACAGGGTTGGGCTACACCTTC,CASSTGLGYTF
TRBJ2-7,-,TRBV7-9,TRBD2,TGTGCCAGCAGCCAGAGTGGGGGGGGCTACGAGCAGTACTTC,CASSQSGGGYEQYF
TRBJ1-1,-,TRBV30,-,TGTGCCTGTTTCCGACAGGCTCACACTGAAGCTTTCTTT,CACFRQAHTEAFF
TRBJ1-3,-,TRBV18,-,TGTGCCAGCTCACCAAGGGGGAGCTCTGGAAACACCATATATTTT,CASSPRGSSGNTIYF
TRBJ2-3,-,TRBV29-1,TRBD2,TGCAGCCTTGAGAGGGGACTAGCGGGAGATACGCAGTATTTT,CSLERGLAGDTQYF
TRBJ2-6,-,TRBV7-8,-,TGTGCCAGCAGCTTAGGCGGGGTAGGGCACTCTCGGGCCAACGTCCTGACTTTC,CASSLGGVGHSRANVLTF
TRBJ1-5,-,TRBV4-1,-,TGCGCCAGCAGCCACGGGAGGGGCGGTTCAAGCAATCAGCCCCAGCATTTT,CASSHGRGGSSNQPQHF
TRBJ1-2,-,TRBV4-3,TRBD1,TGCGCCAGCAGCCAGTCCGGGACAGGGAACTATGGCTACACCTTC,CASSQSGTGNYGYTF
TRBJ2-2,-,TRBV30,-,TGTGCCTGGAGTGTGTCCCTTACCGGGACAATTACCGGGGAGCTGTTTTTT,CAWSVSLTGTITGELFF
TRBJ2-7,-,TRBV9,-,TGTGCCAGCAGCGGGGGGGGCCGCGGGGAGCAGTACTTC,CASSGGGRGEQYF
TRBJ2-1,few,TRBV9,-,TGTGCCAGCAGCATTCGTCTAGGGGGGGTTAGTGAGCAGTTCTTC,CASSIRLGGVSEQFF
TRBJ2-5,-,TRBV6-5,-,TGTGCCAGCAGTTACTCTCTAAGGCAGGTCGGAGGGACCCAGTACTTC,CASSYSLRQVGGTQYF
TRBJ2-1,once,TRBV7-9,TRBD1,TGTGCCAGCAGCTTAGCGAGGGGGCCGTACAATGAGCAGTTCTTC,CASSLARGPYNEQFF
TRBJ2-7,-,TRBV27,TRBD1,TGTGCCAGCAGTTTCCGGAGGACAGGGGCGTTCGAGCAGTACTTC,CASSFRRTGAFEQYF
TRBJ2-3,-,TRBV13,TRBD2,TGTGCCAGCACGAGATACGGTGGACTAGCGGGGGGGCGAAACACAGATACGCAGTATTTT,CASTRYGGLAGGRNTDTQYF
TRBJ2-6,few,TRBV11-3,-,TGTGCCAGCAGCTCGGAGAGCTCTGGGGCCAACGTCCTGACTTTC,CASSSESSGANVLTF
TRBJ2-1,once,TRBV27,TRBD2,TGTGCCAGCAGTTCTCGGACTAGCGGGAGCTATGAGCAGTTCTTC,CASSSRTSGSYEQFF
TRBJ2-3,-,TRBV11-3,TRBD2,TGTGCCGCAGGGACTAGCGGGATCTCAGATACGCAGTATTTT,CAAGTSGISDTQYF
TRBJ2-7,few,TRBV11-3,-,TGTGCCAGCAGCTCTGAGTACGAGCAGTACTTC,CASSSEYEQYF
TRBJ2-7,once,TRBV7-8,TRBD2,TGTGCCAGCAGCTTAGGGCTAGCGGGGAAGTACGAGCAGTACTTC,CASSLGLAGKYEQYF
TRBJ2-5,-,TRBV4-1,TRBD1,TGCGCCAGCAGCCCGGGGACAGGGCAGGAGACCCAGTACTTC,CASSPGTGQETQYF
TRBJ2-7,-,TRBV5-4,TRBD1,TGTGCCAGCAGCTTGCAGGGGGCGCCGTACGAGCAGTACTTC,CASSLQGAPYEQYF
TRBJ2-7,-,TRBV5-1,-,TGCGCCAGCAGCTTGGATCCTATTGGTCCCTACGAGCAGTACTTC,CASSLDPIGPYEQYF
TRBJ2-7,once,TRBV10-3,-,TGTGCCATCAGCACAGGCAGTCTTAAAGAGCAGTACTTC,CAISTGSLKEQYF
TRBJ1-5,-,TRBV15,-,TGTGCCACCAGCAGAGAATACTATCAGCCCCAGCATTTT,CATSREYYQPQHF
TRBJ2-7,-,TRBV11-2,TRBD2,TGTGCCAGCAGCCAGGTGGGACTAGCGACTCCCAACGAGCAGTACTTC,CASSQVGLATPNEQYF
TRBJ2-3,-,TRBV4-1,-,TGCGCCAGCGGAGATAGCGCCGAAGGCACAGATACGCAGTATTTT,CASGDSAEGTDTQYF
TRBJ1-2,-,TRBV27,TRBD1,TGTGCCAGCAGTTTATCCTATGATCGGACAGGGAGATATGGCTACACCTTC,CASSLSYDRTGRYGYTF
TRBJ2-2,-,TRBV5-1,TRBD1,TGCGCCAGCAGCCCACCGGGACAGGGAGTCGGGGAGCTGTTTTTT,CASSPPGQGVGELFF
TRBJ1-2,-,TRBV9,-,TGTGCCAGCAGCGTAGCAGGAAATAACTATGGCTACACCTTC,CASSVAGNNYGYTF
TRBJ2-7,-,TRBV18,-,TGTGCCAGCTCACCGGCCTGGGGCCCCTACGAGCAGTACTTC,CASSPAWGPYEQYF
TRBJ2-1,-,TRBV5-6,TRBD2,TGTGCCAGCAGCGACTGGGACTACCTCAATGAGCAGTTCTTC,CASSDWDYLNEQFF
TRBJ2-7,few,TRBV4-1,TRBD1,TGCGCCAGCAGCCAAGACGTATCCGGGGCAGGGGGCAAGTACGAGCAGTACTTC,CASSQDVSGAGGKYEQYF
TRBJ2-1,-,TRBV6-6,-,TGTGCCAGCACGGGGCGGGGAGCCAATGAGCAGTTCTTC,CASTGRGANEQFF
TRBJ2-7,few,TRBV10-1,-,TGCGCCAGCAGTGAAGTCGGGGACTTCGGGCAACACGAGCAGTACTTC,CASSEVGDFGQHEQYF
TRBJ1-4,-,TRBV11-3,-,TGTGCCAGCAGCCCAGAGAACCAACTAGGGGAAAAACTGTTTTTT,CASSPENQLGEKLFF
TRBJ2-1,-,TRBV9,TRBD1,TGTGCCAGCAGCTCCGGGACAGGGGAGTGGGGTGAGCAGTTCTTC,CASSSGTGEWGEQFF
TRBJ2-1,few,TRBV10-2,TRBD2,TGCGCCAGCAGCCGCGGACTAGCGGGTCCCTACAATGAGCAGTTCTTC,CASSRGLAGPYNEQFF
TRBJ1-1,-,TRBV2,-,TGTGCCAGCAGCCTAGGTCGGGTGGACACTGAAGCTTTCTTT,CASSLGRVDTEAFF
TRBJ1-2,-,TRBV9,-,TGTGCCAGCAGCGGTCCGGGGTATGGCTACACCTTC,CASSGPGYGYTF
TRBJ1-1,-,TRBV27,-,TGTGCCAGCACCCAGACAGAGAACCGAGGCGCTGAAGCTTTCTTT,CASTQTENRGAEAFF
TRBJ1-1,-,TRBV14,-,TGTGCCAGCAGCCAAGGGGCCCGCAGGGTGCGAGCTTTCTTT,CASSQGARRVRAFF
TRBJ1-6,once,TRBV11-2,TRBD1,TGTGCCAGCAGCTTACACAGGGGGCATTCACCCCTCCACTTT,CASSLHRGHSPLHF
TRBJ2-3,-,TRBV5-6,-,TGTGCCAGCAGCCGCGGAGGGAGCACAGATACGCAGTATTTT,CASSRGGSTDTQYF